This T cell receptor beta chain was recovered during a study of cytomegalovirus exposure and HLA in healthy donors. The ends lost 5 bases at V and 9 bases at J; junction bases unmatched: 4. Germline loops: CDR1 MNHEY, CDR2 SMNVEV (reference sequence). This CDR3 region has 14 residues. The PCR made use of 60 Vbeta and 13 Jbeta primers. Assay used: immunoSEQ multiplex PCR; TCRdb lists only in-frame clones, some missing. The sample has approximately 130,000 clones; approximately 87% are singletons. Remarks on this clone: Its specificity is unknown.

Findings and limits, study-wide: Per a prior analysis, the majority of TCR beta V segments were productive roughly 87% or roughly 30% of the time. A cluster of highly shared sequence variants was likely a sequencing artifact.

The receptor was derived from a man aged 40-55 years in good health and CMV-seronegative. The sample consisted of PBMCs. This chain joins TRBV27 and TRBJ2-1; TRBD2 matches at 13 bases. CDR3 region: CASSHGLAGVEQFF. The CDR3 DNA sequence: TGTGCCAGCAGTCACGGACTAGCGGGAGTTGAGCAGTTCTTC.